This is a list of T cell receptor beta chains from one sample in a study of blood T cell repertoires in COVID-19. TCRdb keeps only in-frame clones here, not all; method: immunoSEQ multiplex PCR. The sample includes around 390,000 clones, roughly 89% seen only once; the top ten take roughly 10%. The sample taken for sequencing was PBMCs or T cells enriched from blood (not recorded which). The receptors here all came from a woman aged 45-65 years who had recovered from COVID-19. CDR3s include the opening cysteine and the closing phenylalanine or tryptophan.

V: TRBV7-9; length: 13; CDR3: CASSLDSNYGYTF
V: TRBV7-9; length: 18; CDR3: CASSPAGTSGGRTGTQYF
V: TRBV19; length: 14; CDR3: CASRQTGENQPQHF
V: TRBV5-1; length: 14; CDR3: CASSPTRVDYGYTF
V: TRBV6-2/TRBV6-3; length: 17; CDR3: CASSYSMTGFTNYGYTF
V: TRBV5-6; length: 16; CDR3: CASSFGRFGGTNGYTF
V: TRBV15; length: 15; CDR3: CATRQGQGVTEKLFF
V: TRBV29-1; length: 11; CDR3: CSVIENTEAFF
V: TRBV11-2; length: 14; CDR3: CASSSSTGSTEAFF
V: TRBV12-3/TRBV12-4; length: 12; CDR3: CASSSGGTEAFF
V: TRBV7-7; length: 15; CDR3: CASSRGRGVYNEQFF
V: TRBV5-8; length: 17; CDR3: CASSRWTGGNKDQPQHF
V: TRBV12-3/TRBV12-4; length: 13; CDR3: CASKTDSNTEAFF
V: TRBV4-2; length: 18; CDR3: CASSASAFGSLGNSPLHF
V: TRBV19; length: 16; CDR3: CASRLAGGPSTDTQYF
V: TRBV30; length: 16; CDR3: CAFWRSHRGGTGELFF
V: TRBV27; length: 13; CDR3: CASSYSWPGEQYF
V: TRBV4-2; length: 16; CDR3: CASSHAGTAEGAEAFF
V: TRBV28; length: 16; CDR3: CASTNPPGIGNTEAFF
V: TRBV3-1/TRBV3-2; length: 16; CDR3: CASSQAGTGGNQPQHF
V: TRBV5-1; length: 13; CDR3: CASSLSRLYEQYF
V: TRBV2; length: 12; CDR3: CASSAGGTEAFF
V: TRBV2; length: 14; CDR3: CASSESSPTGELFF
V: TRBV18; length: 15; CDR3: CASSFGARENTEAFF
V: TRBV30; length: 16; CDR3: CAWMREGLSFNSPLHF
V: TRBV3-1/TRBV3-2; length: 11; CDR3: CASSQGAGYTF
V: TRBV7-9; length: 12; CDR3: CASSGQGSEAFF
V: TRBV5-4; length: 14; CDR3: CASSLSTSTDTQYF
V: TRBV7-2; length: 14; CDR3: CASSLVDRGDGYTF
V: TRBV19; length: 15; CDR3: CASSIRGDGRSGYTF
V: TRBV25-1; length: 13; CDR3: CASSELQATEAFF
V: TRBV2; length: 17; CDR3: CASSEALTGYSKQPQHF
V: TRBV9; length: 14; CDR3: CASSGEGWNTEAFF
V: TRBV24-1; length: 14; CDR3: CATSDPGGPYGYTF
V: TRBV10-2; length: 16; CDR3: CASSEFSVRGPGELFF
V: TRBV19; length: 14; CDR3: CASSIGAYGNTIYF
V: TRBV6-5; length: 13; CDR3: CASRGDSISPLHF
V: TRBV5-4; length: 13; CDR3: CASSLGGRTEAFF
V: TRBV6-1; length: 13; CDR3: CASSEKPGQSIYF
V: TRBV27; length: 14; CDR3: CASSYRADNYGYTF
V: TRBV11-2; length: 14; CDR3: CASSLDRTRGEAFF
V: TRBV19; length: 13; CDR3: CASSPDRGTEAFF
V: TRBV4-2; length: 19; CDR3: CASSQSHVTSGGPPYEQYF
V: TRBV3-1/TRBV3-2; length: 18; CDR3: CASSQDLVAPHLNYGYTF
V: TRBV3-1/TRBV3-2; length: 13; CDR3: CASTRSSYNEQFF
V: TRBV21-1; length: 17; CDR3: CASSKSTDWTGAHEQYF
V: TRBV28; length: 13; CDR3: CASSSRQYYEQYF
V: TRBV7-2; length: 14; CDR3: CASREQGSGNTIYF
V: TRBV7-9; length: 14; CDR3: CASSPTLPNTEAFF
V: TRBV5-5; length: 14; CDR3: CASRHGQVNTEAFF